This T cell receptor (beta chain) comes out of a study of T cells in Graves' hyperthyroidism and ophthalmopathy. The CDR3 regions of TCR beta were amplified from RNA transcripts. HTBI primers drove first-round RT-PCR of the TCR CDR3. From the multiplex PCR reads, TCRdb called clonotypes with MiXCR, one entry per CDR3 protein. This sample has 600,000 to 850,000 distinct CDR3 sequences, with about 17% found just once. CDR1 DFQATT and CDR2 SNEGSKA come from the germline V gene (reference sequence). CDR3 size: 14 residues. The germline V and J ends were trimmed by 0 bases and 7 bases, with 15 bases remaining between them.

The genes are TRBV20-1 and TRBJ1-2, with a tentative D call TRBD1 (5 bases). The specimen was blood. The source is a woman aged 45-65 years with Graves' hyperthyroidism that later progressed to Graves' ophthalmopathy. CDR3 sequence: CSARDARGSSGYTF. In nucleotides, the CDR3 is TGCAGTGCTAGAGATGCTAGGGGATCGAGTGGCTACACCTTC.